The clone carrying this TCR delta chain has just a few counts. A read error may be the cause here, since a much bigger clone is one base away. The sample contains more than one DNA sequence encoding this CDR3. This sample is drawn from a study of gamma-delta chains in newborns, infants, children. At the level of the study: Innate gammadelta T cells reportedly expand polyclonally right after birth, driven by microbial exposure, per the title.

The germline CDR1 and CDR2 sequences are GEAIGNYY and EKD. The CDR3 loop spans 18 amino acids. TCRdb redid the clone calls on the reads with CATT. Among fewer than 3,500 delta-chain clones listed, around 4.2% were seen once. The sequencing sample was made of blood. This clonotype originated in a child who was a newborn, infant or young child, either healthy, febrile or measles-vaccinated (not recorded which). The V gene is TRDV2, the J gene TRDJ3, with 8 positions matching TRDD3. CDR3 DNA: TGTGCCTGCGACATACTGGGGGGAAGCTCCTGGGACACCCGACAGATGTTTTTC. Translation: CACDILGGSSWDTRQMFF.